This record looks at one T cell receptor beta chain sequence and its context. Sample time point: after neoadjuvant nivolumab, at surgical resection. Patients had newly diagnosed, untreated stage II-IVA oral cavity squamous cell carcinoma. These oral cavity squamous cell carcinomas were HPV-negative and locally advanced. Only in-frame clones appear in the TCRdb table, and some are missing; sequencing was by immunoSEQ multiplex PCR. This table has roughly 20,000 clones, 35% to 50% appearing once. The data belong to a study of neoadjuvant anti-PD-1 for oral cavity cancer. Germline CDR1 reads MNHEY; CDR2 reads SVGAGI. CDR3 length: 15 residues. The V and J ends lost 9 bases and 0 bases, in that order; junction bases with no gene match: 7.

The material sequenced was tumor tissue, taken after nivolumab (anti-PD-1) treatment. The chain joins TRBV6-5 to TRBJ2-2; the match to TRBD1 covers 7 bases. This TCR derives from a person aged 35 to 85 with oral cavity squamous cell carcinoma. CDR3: CASNSGTANTGELFF. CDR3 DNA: TGTGCCAGTAACTCCGGGACAGCGAACACCGGGGAGCTGTTTTTT.